These T cell receptor beta chains were read from a single sample in a study of T cell responses to AZD1222 COVID-19 vaccine. Measured with immunoSEQ multiplex PCR; TCRdb has only the in-frame clones, and not every one. The sample records 140,000 or so clones, 70% to 90% being singletons. Sample: peripheral blood, taken 28 days after the second AZD1222 dose. The receptors derive from an adult who received the AZD1222 COVID-19 vaccine. The CDR3 runs from the conserved cysteine through the conserved F or W. The order of the fields is J gene, V gene, D gene, clone size, CDR3 protein, CDR3 DNA. The D gene is left open where the match is weak. For some rows the clone size is stated as once, few or many, or as a class when expanded; others skip it.

>TRBJ1-5|TRBV2|-|-
CASSEGTTNQPQHF
TGTGCCAGCAGTGAAGGGACAACCAATCAGCCCCAGCATTTT
>TRBJ2-1|TRBV7-2|-|-
CASSTRPDNEQFF
TGTGCCAGCAGCACCAGGCCAGACAATGAGCAGTTCTTC
>TRBJ1-5|TRBV4-2|-|-
CASNPGWDSNQPQHF
TGTGCCAGCAATCCTGGATGGGACAGCAATCAGCCCCAGCATTTT
>TRBJ1-3|TRBV4-2|TRBD1|once
CASKETGGRNTIYF
TGTGCCAGCAAGGAAACAGGGGGCAGAAACACCATATATTTT
>TRBJ2-7|TRBV28|-|-
CASTSQGRGPYEQYF
TGTGCCAGCACCTCACAGGGACGGGGGCCCTACGAGCAGTACTTC
>TRBJ2-7|TRBV14|-|-
CASSHPLAYEQYF
TGTGCCAGCAGCCATCCCCTAGCGTACGAGCAGTACTTC
>TRBJ2-1|TRBV2|TRBD2|-
CASSPEAGGNEQFF
TGTGCCAGCAGCCCTGAGGCGGGAGGCAATGAGCAGTTCTTC
>TRBJ2-7|TRBV3-1/TRBV3-2|-|once
CASSLEEGLGEQYF
TGTGCCAGCAGCCTGGAGGAGGGTTTGGGCGAGCAGTACTTC
>TRBJ1-3|TRBV19|-|-
CASSSSFGNTIYF
TGTGCCAGTAGTTCCTCGTTCGGAAACACCATATATTTT
>TRBJ1-4|TRBV7-9|-|-
CASSGGFGEKLFF
TGTGCCAGCAGTGGGGGGTTCGGTGAAAAACTGTTTTTT
>TRBJ1-2|TRBV6-5|-|-
CASSRGFTGFYGYTF
TGTGCCAGCAGTAGGGGATTTACAGGGTTCTATGGCTACACCTTC
>TRBJ1-2|TRBV10-3|-|once
CAITEYGGYTF
TGTGCCATCACTGAGTACGGTGGCTACACCTTC
>TRBJ2-2|TRBV20-1|TRBD1|-
CSASSGTGYTGELFF
TGCAGTGCTAGTTCCGGGACAGGGTACACCGGGGAGCTGTTTTTT
>TRBJ2-1|TRBV20-1|-|-
CSGDRYNEQFF
TGCAGTGGGGACCGGTACAATGAGCAGTTCTTC
>TRBJ2-1|TRBV4-2|TRBD2|-
CASSQWEREDFHNEQFF
TGTGCCAGCAGCCAGTGGGAGCGGGAAGATTTCCACAATGAGCAGTTCTTC
>TRBJ1-4|TRBV10-2|-|once
CASGLPGEKLFF
TGCGCCAGCGGACTGCCCGGTGAAAAACTGTTTTTT
>TRBJ1-1|TRBV6-5|-|-
CASSKRDTEAFF
TGTGCCAGCAGTAAGAGAGATACTGAAGCTTTCTTT
>TRBJ1-3|TRBV5-1|-|-
CASSLSVSGNTIYF
TGCGCCAGCAGCTTGTCAGTCTCTGGAAACACCATATATTTT
>TRBJ1-5|TRBV6-2/TRBV6-3|-|few
CASSYSRVQPQHF
TGTGCCAGCAGTTACAGCAGGGTTCAGCCCCAGCATTTT
>TRBJ1-1|TRBV6-6|-|-
CATVKGGGTEAFF
TGTGCCACCGTCAAAGGGGGGGGCACTGAAGCTTTCTTT
>TRBJ1-6|TRBV2|TRBD1|-
CASSARGQDNSPLHF
TGTGCCAGCAGTGCCCGGGGACAGGATAATTCACCCCTCCACTTT
>TRBJ2-3|TRBV3-1/TRBV3-2|-|-
CASSQISSGDPDTQYF
TGTGCCAGCAGCCAGATATCTTCAGGGGATCCAGATACGCAGTATTTT
>TRBJ2-1|TRBV9|-|-
CASSVGHNSYNEQFF
TGTGCCAGCAGCGTAGGACACAACTCCTACAATGAGCAGTTCTTC
>TRBJ1-4|TRBV3-1/TRBV3-2|-|-
CASSPFNEKLFF
TGTGCCAGCAGCCCGTTTAATGAAAAACTGTTTTTT
>TRBJ2-2|TRBV6-6|-|-
CASSLQNSGELFF
TGTGCCAGCAGTTTACAAAATTCCGGGGAGCTGTTTTTT